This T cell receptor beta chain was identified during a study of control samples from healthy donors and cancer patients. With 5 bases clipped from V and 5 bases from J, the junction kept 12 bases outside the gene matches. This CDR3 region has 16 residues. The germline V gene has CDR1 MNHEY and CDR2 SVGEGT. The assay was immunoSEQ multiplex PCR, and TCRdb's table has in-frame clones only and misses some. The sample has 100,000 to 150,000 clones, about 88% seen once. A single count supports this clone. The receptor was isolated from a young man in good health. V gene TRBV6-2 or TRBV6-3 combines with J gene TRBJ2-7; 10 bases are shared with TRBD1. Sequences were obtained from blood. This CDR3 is CASSTLPGQGRDEQYF. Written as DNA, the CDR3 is TGTGCCAGCAGTACTCTTCCGGGACAGGGGAGGGACGAGCAGTACTTC.